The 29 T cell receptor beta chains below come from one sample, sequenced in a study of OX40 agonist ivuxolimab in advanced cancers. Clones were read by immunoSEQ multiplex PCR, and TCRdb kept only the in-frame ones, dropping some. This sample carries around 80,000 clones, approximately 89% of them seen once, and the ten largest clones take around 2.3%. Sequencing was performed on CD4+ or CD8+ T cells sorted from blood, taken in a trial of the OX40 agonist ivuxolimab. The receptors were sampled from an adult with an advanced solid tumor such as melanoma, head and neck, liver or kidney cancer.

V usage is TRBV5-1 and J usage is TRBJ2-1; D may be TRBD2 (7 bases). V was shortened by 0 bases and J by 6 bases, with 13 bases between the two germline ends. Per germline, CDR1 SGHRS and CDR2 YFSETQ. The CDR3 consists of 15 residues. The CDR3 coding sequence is TGCGCCAGCAGCTTGGTTGCGGGGGCCCCCAATGAGCAGTTCTTC. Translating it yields CASSLVAGAPNEQFF.

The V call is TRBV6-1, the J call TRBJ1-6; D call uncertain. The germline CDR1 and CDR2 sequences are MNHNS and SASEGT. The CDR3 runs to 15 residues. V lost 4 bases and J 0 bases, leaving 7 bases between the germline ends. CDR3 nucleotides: TGTGCCAGCAGTGCCTCTAGCTCCTATAATTCACCCCTCCACTTT. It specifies CASSASSSYNSPLHF.

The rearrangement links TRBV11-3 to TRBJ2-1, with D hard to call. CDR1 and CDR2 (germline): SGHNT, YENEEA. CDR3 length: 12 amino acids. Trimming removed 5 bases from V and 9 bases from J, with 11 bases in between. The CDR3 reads CASSPATGEQFF. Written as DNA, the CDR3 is TGTGCCAGCAGCCCAGCTACGGGTGAGCAGTTCTTC.

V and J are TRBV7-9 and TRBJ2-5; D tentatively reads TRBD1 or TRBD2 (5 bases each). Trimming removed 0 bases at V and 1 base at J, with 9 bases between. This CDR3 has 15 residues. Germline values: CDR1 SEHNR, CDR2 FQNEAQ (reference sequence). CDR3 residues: CASSLASGRQETQYF. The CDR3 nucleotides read TGTGCCAGCAGCTTAGCGTCGGGGCGCCAAGAGACCCAGTACTTC.

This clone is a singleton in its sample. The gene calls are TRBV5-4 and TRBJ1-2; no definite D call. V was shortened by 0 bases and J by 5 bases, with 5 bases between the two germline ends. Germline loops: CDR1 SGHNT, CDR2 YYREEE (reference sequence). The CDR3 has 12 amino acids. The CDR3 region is CASSLEDYGYTF. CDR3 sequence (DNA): TGTGCCAGCAGCTTGGAGGATTATGGCTACACCTTC.

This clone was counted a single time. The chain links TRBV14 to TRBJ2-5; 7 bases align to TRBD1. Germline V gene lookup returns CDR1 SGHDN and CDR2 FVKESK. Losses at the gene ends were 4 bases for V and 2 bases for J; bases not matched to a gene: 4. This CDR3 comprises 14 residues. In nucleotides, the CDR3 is TGTGCCAGCAGCCGCCCGGGACAGCAAGAGACCCAGTACTTC. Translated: CASSRPGQQETQYF.

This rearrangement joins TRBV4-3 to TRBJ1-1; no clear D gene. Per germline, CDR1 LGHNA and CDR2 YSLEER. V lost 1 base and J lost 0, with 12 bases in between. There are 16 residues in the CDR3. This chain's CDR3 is CASSQVPGSLNTEAFF. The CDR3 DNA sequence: TGCGCCAGCAGCCAAGTCCCGGGATCATTGAACACTGAAGCTTTCTTT.

The DNA for the CDR3 is TGTGCCAGCTCACCAGATGGCACTGAAGCTTTCTTT. This codes for CASSPDGTEAFF. The chain is built from TRBV18 and TRBJ1-1; D is unresolved. The germline V gene encodes CDR1 KGHSH and CDR2 LQKENI. Trimming shortened V by 2 bases and J by 4 bases, and 5 bases separated the two germline ends. The length of the CDR3 is 12 residues.

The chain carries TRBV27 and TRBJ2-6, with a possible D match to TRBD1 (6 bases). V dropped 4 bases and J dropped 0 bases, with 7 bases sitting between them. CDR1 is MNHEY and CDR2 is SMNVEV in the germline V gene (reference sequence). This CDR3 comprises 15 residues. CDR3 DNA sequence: TGTGCCAGCAGTTCAGGGGACTCTGGGGCCAACGTCCTGACTTTC. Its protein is CASSSGDSGANVLTF.

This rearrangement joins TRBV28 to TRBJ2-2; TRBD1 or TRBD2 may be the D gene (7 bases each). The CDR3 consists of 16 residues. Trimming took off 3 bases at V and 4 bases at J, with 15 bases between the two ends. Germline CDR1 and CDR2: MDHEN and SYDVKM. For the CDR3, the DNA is TGTGCCAGCAGTTTTATAACCAGGGGGGGCACCGGGGAGCTGTTTTTT. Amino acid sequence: CASSFITRGGTGELFF.

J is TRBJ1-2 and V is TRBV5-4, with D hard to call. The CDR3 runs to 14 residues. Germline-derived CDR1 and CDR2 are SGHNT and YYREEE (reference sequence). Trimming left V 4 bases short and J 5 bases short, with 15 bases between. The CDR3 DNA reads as TGTGCCAGCAGCCCTTGGACCGTTAAATATGGCTACACCTTC. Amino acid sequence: CASSPWTVKYGYTF.

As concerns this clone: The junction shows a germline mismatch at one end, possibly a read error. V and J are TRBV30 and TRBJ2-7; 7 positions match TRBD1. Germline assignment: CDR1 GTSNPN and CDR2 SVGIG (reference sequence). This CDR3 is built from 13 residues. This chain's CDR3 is CAWSRDSSYGQYF. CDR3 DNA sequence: TGTGCCTGGAGCCGGGACAGTTCCTACGGGCAGTACTTC.

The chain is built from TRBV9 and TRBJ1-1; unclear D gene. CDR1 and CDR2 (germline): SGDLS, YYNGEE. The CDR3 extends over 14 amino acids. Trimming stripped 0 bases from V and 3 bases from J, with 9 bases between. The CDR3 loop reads CASSVDNRDTEAFF. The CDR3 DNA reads TGTGCCAGCAGCGTAGACAATAGGGACACTGAAGCTTTCTTT.

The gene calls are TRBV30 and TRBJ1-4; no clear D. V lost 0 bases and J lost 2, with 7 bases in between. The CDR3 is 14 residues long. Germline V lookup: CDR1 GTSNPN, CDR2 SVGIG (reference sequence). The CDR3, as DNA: TGTGCCTGGAGTGTGGACCACACTAATGAAAAACTGTTTTTT. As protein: CAWSVDHTNEKLFF.

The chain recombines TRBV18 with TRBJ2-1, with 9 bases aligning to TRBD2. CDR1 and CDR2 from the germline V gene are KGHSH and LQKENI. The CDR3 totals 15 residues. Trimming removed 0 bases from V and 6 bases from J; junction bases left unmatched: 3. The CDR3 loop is CASSPPRGGRNEQFF. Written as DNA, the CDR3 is TGTGCCAGCTCACCACCGCGGGGGGGCCGCAATGAGCAGTTCTTC.

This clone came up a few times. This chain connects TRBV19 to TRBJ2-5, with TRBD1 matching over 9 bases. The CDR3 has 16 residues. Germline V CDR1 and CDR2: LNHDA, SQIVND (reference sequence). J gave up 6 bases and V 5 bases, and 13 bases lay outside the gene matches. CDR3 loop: CASSPPGQGTQKTQYF. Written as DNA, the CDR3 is TGTGCCAGTAGTCCCCCGGGACAGGGCACCCAGAAGACCCAGTACTTC. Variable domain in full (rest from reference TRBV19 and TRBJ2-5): DGGITQSPKYLFRKEGQNVTLSCEQNLNHDAMYWYRQDPGQGLRLIYYSQIVNDFQKGDIAEGYSVSREKKESFPLTVTSAQKNPTAFYLCASSPPGQGTQKTQYFGPGTRLLVL.

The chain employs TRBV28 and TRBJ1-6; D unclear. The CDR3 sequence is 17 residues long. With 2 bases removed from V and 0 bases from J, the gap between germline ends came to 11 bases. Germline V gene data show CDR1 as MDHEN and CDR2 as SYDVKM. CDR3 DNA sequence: TGTGCCAGCAGTTTAGGTCGGCGGGGCTCCTATAATTCACCCCTCCACTTT. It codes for CASSLGRRGSYNSPLHF. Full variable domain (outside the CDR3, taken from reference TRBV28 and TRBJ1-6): DVKVTQSSRYLVKRTGEKVFLECVQDMDHENMFWYRQDPGLGLRLIYFSYDVKMKEKGDIPEGYSVSREKKERFSLILESASTNQTSMYLCASSLGRRGSYNSPLHFGNGTRLTVT.

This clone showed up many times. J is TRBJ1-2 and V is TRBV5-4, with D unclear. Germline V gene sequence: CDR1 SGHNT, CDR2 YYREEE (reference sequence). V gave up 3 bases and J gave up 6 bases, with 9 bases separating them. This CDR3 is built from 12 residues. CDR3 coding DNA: TGTGCCAGCAGCTCTAGGACGGATGGCTACACCTTC. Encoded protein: CASSSRTDGYTF.

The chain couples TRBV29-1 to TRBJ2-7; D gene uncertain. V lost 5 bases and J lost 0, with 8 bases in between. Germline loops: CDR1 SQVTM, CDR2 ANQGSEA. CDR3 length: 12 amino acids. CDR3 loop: CSVSESSYEQYF. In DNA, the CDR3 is TGCAGCGTTTCAGAAAGCTCCTACGAGCAGTACTTC.

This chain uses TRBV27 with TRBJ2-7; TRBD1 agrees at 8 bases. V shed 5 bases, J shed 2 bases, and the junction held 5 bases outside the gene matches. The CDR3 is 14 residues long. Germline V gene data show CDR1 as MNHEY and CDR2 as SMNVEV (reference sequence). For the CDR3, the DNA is TGTGCCAGCAGTCCAGGACAGGGCCCCTACGAGCAGTACTTC. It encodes CASSPGQGPYEQYF.

CDR3 sequence: CASSQVRRRTGVSRTDTQYF. CDR3 DNA: TGCGCCAGCAGCCAAGTACGACGTAGGACAGGGGTCTCCCGCACAGATACGCAGTATTTT. The V call is TRBV4-3, the J call TRBJ2-3, with 9 bases matching TRBD1. The CDR3 loop spans 20 amino acids. Germline V gives CDR1 LGHNA, CDR2 YSLEER. V lost 1 base, J lost 1 base, and 15 bases stayed unmatched.

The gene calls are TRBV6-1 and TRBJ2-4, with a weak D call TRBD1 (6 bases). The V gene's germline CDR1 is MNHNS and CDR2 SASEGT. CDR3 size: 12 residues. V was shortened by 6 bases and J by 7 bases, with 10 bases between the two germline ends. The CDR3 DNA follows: TGTGCCAGCAGGGACAGTCGGAACATTCAGTACTTC. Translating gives CASRDSRNIQYF.

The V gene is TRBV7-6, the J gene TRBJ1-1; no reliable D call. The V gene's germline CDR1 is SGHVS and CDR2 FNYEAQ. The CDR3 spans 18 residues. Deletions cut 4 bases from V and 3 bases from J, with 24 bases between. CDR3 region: CASSSPRFSSHKDTEAFF. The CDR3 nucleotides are TGTGCCAGCAGCTCACCTAGATTCTCAAGCCATAAGGACACTGAAGCTTTCTTT.

This CDR3 reads CASSVSGTVNYGYTF. The CDR3 coding sequence is TGTGCCAGCAGTGTATCCGGGACGGTGAACTATGGCTACACCTTC. The V call is TRBV6-1, the J call TRBJ1-2; D perhaps matches TRBD1 (5 bases). The CDR3 covers 15 residues. V lost 4 bases, J lost 2 bases, and 14 bases lay in between. Germline CDR1 and CDR2: MNHNS and SASEGT.

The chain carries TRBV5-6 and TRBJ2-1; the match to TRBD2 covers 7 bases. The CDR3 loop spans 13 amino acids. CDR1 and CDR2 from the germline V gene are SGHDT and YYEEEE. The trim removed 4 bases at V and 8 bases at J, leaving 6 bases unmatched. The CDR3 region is CASSLGGTDEQFF. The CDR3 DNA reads TGTGCCAGCAGCCTGGGGGGGACCGATGAGCAGTTCTTC.

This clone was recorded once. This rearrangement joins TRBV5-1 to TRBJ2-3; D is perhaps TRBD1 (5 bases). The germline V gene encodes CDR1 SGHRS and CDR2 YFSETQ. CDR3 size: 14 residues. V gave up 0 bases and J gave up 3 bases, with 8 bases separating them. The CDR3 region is CASSLARETDTQYF. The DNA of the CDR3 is TGCGCCAGCAGCTTGGCCAGGGAAACAGATACGCAGTATTTT.

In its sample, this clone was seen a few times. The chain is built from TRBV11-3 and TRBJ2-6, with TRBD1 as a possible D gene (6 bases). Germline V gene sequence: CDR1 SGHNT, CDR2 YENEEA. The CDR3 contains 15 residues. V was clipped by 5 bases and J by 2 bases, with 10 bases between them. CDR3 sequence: CASSPQGTGANVLTF. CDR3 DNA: TGTGCCAGCAGCCCCCAGGGGACTGGGGCCAACGTCCTGACTTTC.

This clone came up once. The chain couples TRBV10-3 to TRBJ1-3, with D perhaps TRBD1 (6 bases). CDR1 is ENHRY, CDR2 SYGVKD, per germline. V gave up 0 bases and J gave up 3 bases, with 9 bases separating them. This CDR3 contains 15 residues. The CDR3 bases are TGTGCCATCAGTGAGTCGGGGGCATTTGGAAACACCATATATTTT. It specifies CAISESGAFGNTIYF.

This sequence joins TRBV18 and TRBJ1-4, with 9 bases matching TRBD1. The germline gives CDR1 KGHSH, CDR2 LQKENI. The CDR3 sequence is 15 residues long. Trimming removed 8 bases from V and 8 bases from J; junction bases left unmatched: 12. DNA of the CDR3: TGTGCCAGCCCCCCGGTGGGACAGGGTATCGAAAAACTGTTTTTT. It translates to CASPPVGQGIEKLFF.